This section outlines one T cell receptor beta chain sequence together with its context. Recruited during active infection, patients (from Seattle) were subsequently followed longitudinally. V lost 4 bases, J lost 3 bases, and 6 bases stayed unmatched. CDR1 KGHDR and CDR2 SFDVKD come from the germline V gene. This CDR3 contains 18 residues. Clones were sequenced by immunoSEQ multiplex PCR, and TCRdb holds only the in-frame ones, with some missing. The sample has around 300,000 clones, roughly 90% seen once; the top ten hold under 15%. The data were taken from a study of blood T cell repertoires in COVID-19.

The receptor was derived from a woman in her sixties or seventies with COVID-19, enrolled during active disease. The sample was peripheral blood. The J gene is TRBJ2-1, the V gene TRBV24-1; 15 bases match TRBD2. This CDR3 reads CATSDPGLAGGHYNEQFF. The DNA of the CDR3 is TGTGCCACCAGTGACCCGGGACTAGCGGGGGGTCACTACAATGAGCAGTTCTTC.